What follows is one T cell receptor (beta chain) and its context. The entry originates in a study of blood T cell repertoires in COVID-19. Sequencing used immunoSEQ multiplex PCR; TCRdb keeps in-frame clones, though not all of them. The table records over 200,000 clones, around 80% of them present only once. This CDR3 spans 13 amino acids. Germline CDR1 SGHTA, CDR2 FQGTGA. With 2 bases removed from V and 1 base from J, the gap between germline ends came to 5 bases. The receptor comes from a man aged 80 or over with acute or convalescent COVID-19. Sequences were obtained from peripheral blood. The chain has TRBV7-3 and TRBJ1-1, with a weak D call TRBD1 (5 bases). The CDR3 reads CASSLQGNTEAFF. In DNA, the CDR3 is TGTGCCAGCAGCTTACAGGGGAACACTGAAGCTTTCTTT.